This paragraph reports one TCR beta chain. What it recognizes is unknown. Other DNA sequences within the sample encode an identical CDR3. These data are taken from a study of T cell responses to AZD1222 COVID-19 vaccine. The study's findings and limits: Spike-specific TCR breadth and depth grew following two AZD1222 doses. The CD4 TCRs associated with vaccination extended across spike and predominated at 160-218 and 743-854. White British people made up most donors, females outnumbered males, and clonal diversity was possibly underestimated.

The table came from immunoSEQ multiplex PCR; TCRdb's copy has only in-frame clones and leaves some out. The data contain roughly 120,000 clones, about 89% of them singletons. Looked up from germline, CDR1 is MNHEY and CDR2 is SVGAGI. CDR3 size: 15 residues. Trimming cost V 6 bases and J 6 bases, with 20 bases left between them. Second doses were pooled across both intervals (about 4 or about 12 weeks). The sample in question was peripheral blood, obtained 28 days after the second AZD1222 dose. The source of this sequence is an adult who received the AZD1222 COVID-19 vaccine. The chain employs TRBV6-5 and TRBJ1-2; D is undetermined. The CDR3 loop is CASRATFQGRDGYTF. The CDR3 nucleotides read TGTGCCAGCAGGGCCACCTTTCAAGGAAGAGATGGCTACACCTTC.